This T cell receptor beta chain emerged from a study of blood T cell repertoires in COVID-19. Here immunoSEQ multiplex PCR was the method, and the copy in TCRdb shows in-frame clones only, minus some. This table has 200,000 to 250,000 clones, roughly 85% appearing once. This clone was observed at least ten times. This CDR3 has 12 residues. CDR1 MDHEN and CDR2 SYDVKM come from the germline V gene. V lost 2 bases to trimming and J lost 7 bases, with 7 bases between them. The J gene is TRBJ2-3, the V gene TRBV28; no definite D call. Sample: peripheral blood. The sequence came from a man aged 50 to 59 with COVID-19, enrolled during active disease. CDR3 in DNA: TGTGCCAGCAGTTTAGGGCTATATACGCAGTATTTT. It codes for CASSLGLYTQYF.